This TCR beta chain was found in a study of molecular identifiers for immune sequencing clone quantification. Germline trimming cut 3 bases from V and 9 bases from J; bases unmatched to any gene: 11. Per the germline V gene, CDR1 is SEHNR and CDR2 is FQNEAQ (reference sequence). The CDR3 loop spans 16 amino acids. MiXCR, run by TCRdb on the PCR reads, gives a single entry per CDR3 protein. The table includes 90,000 or so distinct CDR3 sequences, about 23% detected once. The source material was naive CD8+ T cells from blood, with Jurkat cell RNA spiked in. Subset denoted: FACS-sorted CD8+CD4-CCR7+CD45RA+ naive T cells. V gene TRBV7-9 combines with J gene TRBJ1-6; 7 bases are shared with TRBD1. This clonotype was sampled from a human donor in good health. Some libraries in this study had Jurkat cell RNA spiked in. In DNA form, the CDR3 reads TGTGCCAGCAGCTTTTCGGAAGGGGGCTTTAGTTCACCCCTCCACTTT. Amino acids: CASSFSEGGFSSPLHF.